This T cell receptor (beta chain) was observed in a study of blood T cell repertoires in COVID-19. Trimming removed 6 bases at V and 5 bases at J, with 7 bases between. This CDR3 is built from 12 residues. Per germline, CDR1 LNHDA and CDR2 SQIVND (reference sequence). Method: immunoSEQ multiplex PCR; TCRdb's copy keeps in-frame clones and lacks some. Found here are about 150,000 clones, roughly 85% of them singletons; the top ten hold 4.3%. J is TRBJ1-4 and V is TRBV19, with D possibly being TRBD1 (6 bases). The TCR originated in a man aged 45-60 years who had recovered from COVID-19. The specimen sequenced was PBMCs or T cells enriched from blood (not recorded which). CDR3 amino acids: CASSRGNEKLFF. The DNA of the CDR3 is TGTGCCAGTAGCAGGGGAAATGAAAAACTGTTTTTT.